These 32 T cell receptor beta chains were sequenced from one sample in a study of T cells after posttransplantation cyclophosphamide. The naive gate required viable CD3+CD4+ or CD3+CD8+ cells with CCR7+CD45RA+CD45RO-CD95-CD27+CD28+ phenotype. Data came from immunoSEQ multiplex PCR; TCRdb stores just in-frame clones and leaves some out. The top ten hold roughly 0.28% of the sample, which has about 15,000 clones, roughly 94% seen once. Sequencing used naive CD4+ T cells sorted from blood. The receptor source for this set is a woman between 50 and 59 years old in good health and a related stem cell transplant donor.

This chain uses TRBV7-9 with TRBJ2-7, with a tentative D call TRBD1 (5 bases). Trimming stripped 3 bases from V and 6 bases from J, with 18 bases between. Germline loops: CDR1 SEHNR, CDR2 FQNEAQ (reference sequence). The CDR3 length is 15 residues. CDR3 nucleotides: TGTGCCAGCAGCTTCGCCCTCGTGGGGCCTAGCGAGCAGTACTTC. It specifies CASSFALVGPSEQYF.

This sequence joins TRBV7-8 and TRBJ2-5; TRBD1 is a possible D gene (6 bases). Near its end, the DNA agrees better with TRBJ2-7, so the J call may be wrong. The CDR3 totals 18 residues. Germline V lookup: CDR1 SGHVS, CDR2 FQNEAQ. The CDR3 bases are TGTGCCAGCAGCTTCCACCCGGGTCAGGGGTCTTCATCCTACGAGCAGTACTTC. Amino acids: CASSFHPGQGSSSYEQYF.

CDR3 sequence (DNA): TGTGCCAGCTTCGCGGAGTCTGGAGAGACCCAGTACTTC. Its translation is CASFAESGETQYF. This chain links TRBV2 with TRBJ2-5, with D unclear. The CDR3 has 13 residues. Trimming took off 8 bases at V and 4 bases at J, with 14 bases between the two ends. CDR1 and CDR2 (germline): SNHLY, FYNNEI.

The chain joins TRBV10-3 to TRBJ2-7; a possible D gene is TRBD1 (6 bases). CDR3 length: 13 amino acids. V lost 7 bases and J lost 0, with 10 bases in between. Germline CDR1 reads ENHRY; CDR2 reads SYGVKD. The CDR3 sequence is CAITQDSSYEQYF. The CDR3 nucleotides read TGTGCCATCACTCAGGACAGCTCCTACGAGCAGTACTTC.

This sequence joins TRBV7-2 and TRBJ2-5; possible D gene TRBD1, 8 bases. CDR3 size: 16 residues. Trimming shortened V by 5 bases and J by 5 bases, and 21 bases separated the two germline ends. The germline V gene encodes CDR1 SGHTA and CDR2 FQGNSA. CDR3 sequence reads: CASSRTLQGGTETQYF. CDR3 DNA sequence: TGTGCCAGCAGCCGGACGTTACAGGGGGGGACTGAGACCCAGTACTTC.

The V call is TRBV20-1, the J call TRBJ2-7; D not resolved. Germline V gene lookup returns CDR1 DFQATT and CDR2 SNEGSKA (reference sequence). Trimming took 6 bases from V and 4 from J, leaving 7 bases between them. The CDR3 extends over 10 amino acids. This CDR3 is CSARQYEQYF. The CDR3, as DNA: TGCAGTGCCAGGCAATACGAGCAGTACTTC.

V usage is TRBV5-1 and J usage is TRBJ2-7; 8 bases map to TRBD2. Germline lookup yields CDR1 SGHRS and CDR2 YFSETQ. After removal of 2 bases from V and 4 bases from J, the junction contained 8 bases not matched to a gene. The CDR3 is 15 amino acids. CDR3 in DNA: TGCGCCAGCAGCTTCGGACTAGCTGATGTTTACGAGCAGTACTTC. This sequence encodes CASSFGLADVYEQYF.

A single count supports this clone. The CDR3 DNA follows: TGTGCCAGCAGTTCCCTTATAGCGGGAAGCTCCTACGAGCAGTACTTC. It specifies CASSSLIAGSSYEQYF. The V and J genes are TRBV27 and TRBJ2-7; 8 bases are shared with TRBD2. In germline, CDR1 is MNHEY, CDR2 SMNVEV (reference sequence). The J segment lost 0 bases and the V segment lost 4 bases, leaving 8 bases of the junction unmatched. This CDR3 contains 16 residues.

As to this clone: Additional DNA sequences in this sample encode the identical CDR3. The chain joins TRBV18 to TRBJ1-2; 7 bases are shared with TRBD1. The CDR3 runs 17 residues. Germline V gene data show CDR1 as KGHSH and CDR2 as LQKENI. With 5 bases clipped from V and 3 bases from J, the junction kept 15 bases outside the gene matches. This CDR3 is CASSNLGTGVGDYGYTF. CDR3 nucleotides: TGTGCCAGCTCAAACCTTGGAACAGGGGTTGGAGACTATGGCTACACCTTC.

This clone was seen just once. This chain links TRBV11-3 with TRBJ2-1; the D gene is possibly TRBD1 (5 bases). The germline V gene has CDR1 SGHNT and CDR2 YENEEA. Trimming took off 1 base at V and 11 bases at J, with 9 bases between the two ends. The CDR3 covers 12 residues. The CDR3 bases are TGTGCCAGCAGCTTAGGGCAGGGAAAGCAGTTCTTC. Amino acids: CASSLGQGKQFF.

The chain uses TRBV27 and TRBJ1-1; 11 bases fit TRBD1. Trimming removed 2 bases from V and 1 base from J; junction bases left unmatched: 3. The CDR3 has 16 residues. CDR1 and CDR2 (germline): MNHEY, SMNVEV (reference sequence). CDR3 amino acids: CASSLRGTGGNTEAFF. The CDR3 DNA follows: TGTGCCAGCAGTTTACGCGGGACAGGGGGGAACACTGAAGCTTTCTTT.

J is TRBJ2-4 and V is TRBV10-1; D possibly corresponds to TRBD1 (8 bases). V gave up 8 bases and J gave up 3 bases, with 14 bases separating them. This CDR3 has 14 amino acids. CDR1 WNHNN and CDR2 SYGVQD come from the germline V gene (reference sequence). CDR3: CASDTGGGKNIQYF. CDR3 DNA sequence: TGCGCCAGCGATACAGGGGGGGGCAAAAACATTCAGTACTTC.

The rearrangement links TRBV13 to TRBJ1-6, with D possibly matching TRBD1 (6 bases). Trimming took off 5 bases at V and 6 bases at J, with 11 bases between the two ends. CDR1 PRHDT and CDR2 FYEKMQ come from the germline V gene (reference sequence). The CDR3 loop spans 14 amino acids. The CDR3 loop reads CASSPGESNSPLHF. As DNA, the CDR3 is TGTGCCAGCAGCCCAGGGGAAAGTAATTCACCCCTCCACTTT.

The chain combines TRBV5-4 with TRBJ1-1; D call uncertain. With 0 bases removed from V and 1 base from J, the gap between germline ends came to 13 bases. Looked up from germline, CDR1 is SGHNT and CDR2 is YYREEE (reference sequence). The CDR3 spans 16 residues. The CDR3 nucleotides are TGTGCCAGCAGCTTGGGCCCTATTACGGGGAACACTGAAGCTTTCTTT. It specifies CASSLGPITGNTEAFF. The variable domain in full, completed from reference TRBV5-4 and TRBJ1-1, reads ETGVTQSPTHLIKTRGQQVTLRCSSQSGHNTVSWYQQALGQGPQFIFQYYREEENGRGNFPPRFSGLQFPNYSSELNVNALELDDSALYLCASSLGPITGNTEAFFGQGTRLTVV.

The chain links TRBV7-2 to TRBJ2-1; 7 nucleotides align to TRBD2. J was trimmed by 3 bases and V by 3 bases; bases with no gene match: 11. The CDR3 spans 17 residues. Germline V gene sequence: CDR1 SGHTA, CDR2 FQGNSA. The CDR3 DNA reads as TGTGCCAGCAGCTTGACCCTATCGGGAGGCCTCTACAATGAGCAGTTCTTC. It specifies CASSLTLSGGLYNEQFF.

This clone was detected a few times. This chain links TRBV7-3 with TRBJ1-1; 7 nucleotides align to TRBD1. CDR1 is SGHTA and CDR2 is FQGTGA in the germline V gene. This CDR3 region has 14 residues. V gave up 4 bases and J gave up 0 bases; unmatched junction bases: 2. CDR3 DNA sequence: TGTGCCAGCAGCTCACAGGGGATGAACACTGAAGCTTTCTTT. It translates to CASSSQGMNTEAFF.

CDR3 sequence (DNA): TGTGCCAGCAGTGTCATGAACACTGAAGCTTTCTTT. Translating it yields CASSVMNTEAFF. V usage is TRBV2 and J usage is TRBJ1-1; unclear D gene. Germline CDR1 is SNHLY and CDR2 is FYNNEI. V gave up 4 bases and J gave up 0 bases, with 3 bases separating them. The CDR3 covers 12 residues.

The gene calls are TRBV6-5 and TRBJ2-7, with 7 positions matching TRBD2. Germline CDR1 reads MNHEY; CDR2 reads SVGAGI. CDR3 length: 15 residues. The V and J ends lost 0 bases and 3 bases, in that order; junction bases with no gene match: 5. The CDR3 nucleotides read TGTGCCAGCAGTTACTCCCTCGGGAGGAACTACGAGCAGTACTTC. This translates into CASSYSLGRNYEQYF.

The rearrangement uses TRBV13 and TRBJ1-5, with a possible D match to TRBD1 (5 bases). The V end was cut by 3 bases, the J end by 5 bases, with 17 bases between. This CDR3 spans 16 amino acids. Germline lookup yields CDR1 PRHDT and CDR2 FYEKMQ (reference sequence). The CDR3 loop is CASSLNGRGGYQPQHF. In DNA, the CDR3 is TGTGCCAGCAGCTTGAACGGTCGGGGGGGGTATCAGCCCCAGCATTTT.

The chain is built from TRBV10-3 and TRBJ2-3; possible D gene TRBD2, 5 bases. The V and J ends lost 4 bases and 0 bases respectively, with 11 bases between them. CDR1 is ENHRY and CDR2 is SYGVKD in the germline V gene. The length of the CDR3 is 15 residues. The CDR3 coding sequence is TGTGCCATCAGTGCTCGTCTAGCTAGCACAGATACGCAGTATTTT. Its protein product is CAISARLASTDTQYF.

The V and J genes are TRBV30 and TRBJ2-1; a possible D gene is TRBD1 (6 bases). V was pared by 4 bases and J by 9 bases, with 10 bases between. Germline-derived CDR1 and CDR2 are GTSNPN and SVGIG (reference sequence). The CDR3 contains 11 residues. The CDR3 region has the DNA TGTGCCTGGAAGGGGGTCGGTGAGCAGTTCTTC. Protein product: CAWKGVGEQFF.

The V and J genes are TRBV19 and TRBJ2-5; D perhaps matches TRBD1 (6 bases). The end of the DNA is better explained by TRBJ2-7, so the J call may be wrong. Per the germline V gene, CDR1 is LNHDA and CDR2 is SQIVND (reference sequence). The CDR3 runs to 13 residues. CDR3 DNA sequence: TGTGCCAGTAGTATAGGACAGGTCTACGAGCAGTACTTC. This translates into CASSIGQVYEQYF.

The chain recombines TRBV28 with TRBJ1-2; 8 positions match TRBD1. Unmatched junction bases numbered 9, after V lost 6 bases and J lost 9 bases. The length of the CDR3 is 13 residues. Germline CDR1 MDHEN, CDR2 SYDVKM. Here the CDR3 DNA reads TGTGCCAGCAGCACCGGACAGGGAATACGCTACACCTTC. Its translation is CASSTGQGIRYTF.

This clone was recorded once. V gene TRBV18 combines with J gene TRBJ2-3; D not certain. This CDR3 is 11 amino acids long. The germline gives CDR1 KGHSH, CDR2 LQKENI. Trimming left V 0 bases short and J 10 bases short, with 5 bases between. This CDR3 reads CASSPPSSQYF. The CDR3 DNA reads TGTGCCAGCTCACCACCATCGTCGCAGTATTTT.

The chain has TRBV29-1 and TRBJ2-2; 12 bases line up with TRBD2. Germline V gene data show CDR1 as SQVTM and CDR2 as ANQGSEA. This CDR3 is 17 amino acids long. J lost 6 bases, V lost 0 bases, and 8 bases had no gene match. The CDR3 DNA follows: TGCAGCGTTGAAGATCGTGGACTAGCGGGAATAGCCGGGGAGCTGTTTTTT. Translation gives CSVEDRGLAGIAGELFF.

This chain connects TRBV4-1 to TRBJ1-2, with a weak D call TRBD1 (6 bases). With 3 bases removed from V and 4 bases from J, the gap between germline ends came to 12 bases. The CDR3 runs to 14 residues. CDR1 and CDR2 from the germline V gene are MGHRA and YSYEKL. The chain's CDR3 is CASSHGQKSYGYTF. CDR3 nucleotide sequence: TGCGCCAGCAGCCATGGACAGAAATCCTATGGCTACACCTTC.

The chain couples TRBV30 to TRBJ2-1; a possible D gene is TRBD1 (5 bases). The CDR3 is 14 amino acids. CDR1 and CDR2 from the germline V gene are GTSNPN and SVGIG (reference sequence). The V gene lost 2 bases and the J gene lost 4 bases, with 12 bases spanning the gap. Written as DNA, the CDR3 is TGTGCCTGGAGTTTCAGGGCGATGTACAATGAGCAGTTCTTC. This translates into CAWSFRAMYNEQFF. Full variable domain (missing parts from reference TRBV30 and TRBJ2-1): SQTIHQWPATLVQPVGSPLSLECTVEGTSNPNLYWYRQAAGRGLQLLFYSVGIGQISSEVPQNLSASRPQDRQFILSSKKLLLSDSGFYLCAWSFRAMYNEQFFGPGTRLTVL.

V gene TRBV5-1 combines with J gene TRBJ2-3; no clear D. CDR3 length equals 14 residues. The germline V and J ends were trimmed by 4 bases and 0 bases, with 9 bases remaining between them. Germline loops: CDR1 SGHRS, CDR2 YFSETQ. CDR3 amino acids: CASSGVYSTDTQYF. The DNA of the CDR3 is TGCGCCAGCAGCGGAGTGTACAGCACAGATACGCAGTATTTT.

The gene calls are TRBV18 and TRBJ1-2; the D is unclear. This CDR3 is built from 14 residues. CDR1 is KGHSH, CDR2 LQKENI, per germline. V lost 3 bases to trimming and J lost 0 bases, with 8 bases between them. This CDR3 reads CASSPRLANYGYTF. DNA of the CDR3: TGTGCCAGCTCACCCCGCCTAGCTAACTATGGCTACACCTTC.

This clone has a single count. Its ends do not fully match the called genes, so a read error is possible. The gene calls are TRBV28 and TRBJ2-7; D may be TRBD1 (6 bases). CDR3 size: 11 residues. The germline V gene has CDR1 MDHEN and CDR2 SYDVKM. The CDR3 region is CATGQTYERYF. The CDR3 bases are TGTGCAACAGGACAGACCTACGAGCGGTACTTC.

The chain combines TRBV30 with TRBJ2-3; 7 positions agree with TRBD1. V dropped 3 bases and J dropped 4; count of bases not matched to a gene: 10. The CDR3 covers 15 residues. The germline V gene encodes CDR1 GTSNPN and CDR2 SVGIG (reference sequence). The CDR3 protein is CAWSLGGRRPDTQYF. The CDR3 region has the DNA TGTGCCTGGAGCCTAGGGGGCCGGCGGCCAGATACGCAGTATTTT.

V usage is TRBV5-6 and J usage is TRBJ2-3, with TRBD2 matching 14 bases. CDR3 length equals 15 residues. From germline, CDR1 is SGHDT and CDR2 YYEEEE. V shed 4 bases and J 4 bases; nucleotides not matched to a gene: 2. As DNA, the CDR3 is TGTGCCAGCAGCGGGGGACTAGCGGGAGCAGATACGCAGTATTTT. This encodes CASSGGLAGADTQYF.